Shown below are 25 T cell receptor beta chains from a single sample sequenced in a study of response to subunit inactivated influenza vaccine. TCRdb analysed the RT-PCR reads with MiXCR anew, one entry per CDR3 protein. Of a few hundred thousand distinct CDR3 sequences listed, around a fifth are singletons. The sequencing used PBMCs from blood, collected less than 22 months after vaccination. These receptors originate from a man between 50 and 75 years old who received an inactivated influenza vaccine.

CDR3 DNA: TGTGCCAGCAGTTTAGGGGGAATCTATAATTCACCCCTCCACTTT. It yields the protein CASSLGGIYNSPLHF. The genes are TRBV12-3 or TRBV12-4 and TRBJ1-6; D uncertain. V was clipped by 1 base and J by 3 bases, with 7 bases between them. This CDR3 region has 15 residues.

The chain joins TRBV20-1 to TRBJ2-3; 10 positions match TRBD2. The V gene's germline CDR1 is DFQATT and CDR2 SNEGSKA (reference sequence). The length of the CDR3 is 13 residues. After removal of 6 bases from V and 3 bases from J, the junction contained 3 bases not matched to a gene. Written as DNA, the CDR3 is TGCAGTGCAATAGCGGGGGGAACAGATACGCAGTATTTT. It is translated as CSAIAGGTDTQYF.

This clonotype occurred a few times. The chain recombines TRBV6-1 with TRBJ1-6; D is unclear. The V gene lost 6 bases and the J gene lost 6 bases, with 18 bases spanning the gap. Germline-derived CDR1 and CDR2 are MNHNS and SASEGT. This CDR3 spans 16 amino acids. Here the CDR3 reads CASSPEIGRGNSPLHF. DNA for the CDR3: TGTGCCAGCAGCCCTGAGATCGGACGGGGTAATTCACCCCTCCACTTT.

This clonotype occurred a few times. The V call is TRBV6-1, the J call TRBJ1-5; the match to TRBD1 covers 7 bases. Germline CDR1 MNHNS, CDR2 SASEGT. The trim removed 3 bases at V and 0 bases at J, leaving 2 bases unmatched. The CDR3 totals 15 residues. CDR3 sequence: CASSEYRGSNQPQHF. CDR3 coding DNA: TGTGCCAGCAGTGAGTACAGGGGTAGCAATCAGCCCCAGCATTTT.

The chain has TRBV19 and TRBJ2-3, with 8 bases aligning to TRBD2. The CDR3 runs 14 residues. Germline CDR1 and CDR2: LNHDA and SQIVND (reference sequence). The ends lost 4 bases at V and 4 bases at J; junction bases unmatched: 4. The CDR3 region is CASSTMGLADTQYF. As DNA, the CDR3 is TGTGCCAGTAGTACTATGGGACTAGCAGATACGCAGTATTTT.

CDR3 nucleotides: TGTGCCAGCAGCTTTAGTATAGGGCGCGGTGAAAAACTGTTTTTT. Encoded protein: CASSFSIGRGEKLFF. The gene calls are TRBV7-9 and TRBJ1-4; no firm D call. Germline V gives CDR1 SEHNR, CDR2 FQNEAQ (reference sequence). V was trimmed by 3 bases and J by 7 bases, leaving 15 bases between them. CDR3 length equals 15 residues. Complete variable domain (other parts from reference TRBV7-9 and TRBJ1-4): DTGVSQNPRHKITKRGQNVTFRCDPISEHNRLYWYRQTLGQGPEFLTYFQNEAQLEKSRLLSDRFSAERPKGSFSTLEIQRTEQGDSAMYLCASSFSIGRGEKLFFGSGTQLSVL.

Only a few counts were recorded for this clonotype. The J gene is TRBJ1-1, the V gene TRBV5-1; D is unresolved. V was shortened by 0 bases and J by 6 bases, with 9 bases between the two germline ends. The CDR3 contains 13 residues. Germline CDR1 and CDR2: SGHRS and YFSETQ. The CDR3, as DNA: TGCGCCAGCAGCTTGGGTCAGCGCGCTGAAGCTTTCTTT. Translated: CASSLGQRAEAFF.

A remark on this clonotype: This likely comes from a read error, as the CDR3 has no conserved phenylalanine or tryptophan at its end. The V call is TRBV7-7, the J call TRBJ2-3; no definite D call. There are 15 residues in the CDR3. V gave up 6 bases and J gave up 3 bases, with 16 bases separating them. Per the germline V gene, CDR1 is SSHAT and CDR2 is FNYEAQ (reference sequence). Here the CDR3 reads CASSRTVDRTDTQYY. The CDR3 DNA is TGTGCCAGCAGTAGGACGGTGGATCGAACAGATACGCAGTATTAT.

The chain couples TRBV9 to TRBJ1-1; weak D call: TRBD1 (5 bases). CDR1 is SGDLS, CDR2 YYNGEE, per germline. CDR3 length equals 13 residues. Trimming stripped 3 bases from V and 7 bases from J, with 13 bases between. In DNA, the CDR3 is TGTGCCAGCAGCGACGGGGGACTTCGTGAAGCTTTCTTT. Its translation: CASSDGGLREAFF.

The rearrangement links TRBV5-1 to TRBJ1-4; no reliable D call. Trimming took off 5 bases at V and 2 bases at J, with 10 bases between the two ends. Germline-derived CDR1 and CDR2 are SGHRS and YFSETQ. The CDR3 runs 14 residues. The CDR3 DNA is TGCGCCAGCAGTTCCGTGGGCACTAATGAAAAACTGTTTTTT. It specifies CASSSVGTNEKLFF.

The J gene is TRBJ2-6, the V gene TRBV28; D is ambiguous. V lost 5 bases, J lost 4 bases, and 21 bases lay in between. The CDR3 runs to 18 residues. CDR1 is MDHEN, CDR2 SYDVKM, per germline. The CDR3 region is CASSPRILGLLGANVLTF. CDR3 sequence (DNA): TGTGCCAGCAGTCCCAGGATTTTAGGCCTCCTCGGGGCCAACGTCCTGACTTTC.

V is TRBV24-1 and J is TRBJ2-3; 7 bases map to TRBD1. Per germline, CDR1 KGHDR and CDR2 SFDVKD. J gave up 3 bases and V 4 bases, and 15 bases lay outside the gene matches. This CDR3 contains 18 residues. The CDR3 region has the DNA TGTGCCACCAGTGAATCGTCTGCCGGGACAGCCGTTACAGATACGCAGTATTTT. This sequence encodes CATSESSAGTAVTDTQYF.

This chain links TRBV5-1 with TRBJ2-3, with 8 bases fitting TRBD2. The germline V gene has CDR1 SGHRS and CDR2 YFSETQ. The V gene end was trimmed by 3 bases and the J gene end by 4 bases; junction bases not matched to a gene: 10. This CDR3 is built from 16 residues. The CDR3 loop reads CASSSQGTSNADTQYF. The CDR3 DNA reads TGCGCCAGCAGCTCCCAAGGGACTAGTAATGCAGATACGCAGTATTTT.

This clonotype showed up just a few times. J is TRBJ2-2 and V is TRBV4-3, with unresolved D. This CDR3 has 15 residues. The germline V gene encodes CDR1 LGHNA and CDR2 YSLEER. V gave up 1 base and J gave up 4 bases, with 10 bases separating them. The CDR3 DNA reads TGCGCCAGCAGCCAAGGGTCTTTATTCACCGGGGAGCTGTTTTTT. The encoded protein is CASSQGSLFTGELFF.

This chain connects TRBV4-3 to TRBJ2-3; D is possibly TRBD2 (6 bases). Trimming left V 1 base short and J 4 bases short, with 18 bases between. The CDR3 totals 17 residues. Looked up from germline, CDR1 is LGHNA and CDR2 is YSLEER. CDR3 in amino acids: CASSQGLLASGADTQYF. The DNA of the CDR3 is TGCGCCAGCAGCCAAGGCCTCCTAGCGTCGGGGGCAGATACGCAGTATTTT.

This clonotype was recorded a few times. The V and J genes are TRBV5-1 and TRBJ1-2, with TRBD1 identical over 12 bases. CDR3 length: 15 amino acids. The germline V gene has CDR1 SGHRS and CDR2 YFSETQ. V lost 4 bases, J lost 4 bases, and 5 bases stayed unmatched. CDR3 protein: CASSGDRGQVYGYTF. The CDR3 DNA is TGCGCCAGCAGCGGGGACAGGGGGCAAGTCTATGGCTACACCTTC. The whole variable domain, filled in from reference TRBV5-1 and TRBJ1-2, reads KAGVTQTPRYLIKTRGQQVTLSCSPISGHRSVSWYQQTPGQGLQFLFEYFSETQRNKGNFPGRFSGRQFSNSRSEMNVSTLELGDSALYLCASSGDRGQVYGYTFGSGTRLTVV.

This clonotype was recorded a few times. The CDR3: CATSRDGTTIGNEQFF. The CDR3 DNA reads TGTGCCACCAGCAGAGATGGAACAACTATAGGGAATGAGCAGTTCTTC. J is TRBJ2-1 and V is TRBV15; D is undetermined. Germline-derived CDR1 and CDR2 are LNHNV and YYDKDF (reference sequence). Between the trimmed V and J ends, which lost 0 bases and 7 bases, there was a span of 16 bases. The CDR3 sequence is 16 residues long.

The sample holds many counts of this clonotype. The chain recombines TRBV12-3 or TRBV12-4 with TRBJ1-1; 8 bases align to TRBD1. The CDR3 has 15 amino acids. The V and J ends lost 4 bases and 7 bases, in that order; junction bases with no gene match: 11. The CDR3 reads CASSSPTGVENEAFF. The DNA for the CDR3 is TGTGCCAGCAGTTCCCCGACAGGGGTTGAGAATGAAGCTTTCTTT.

This clonotype was counted only a few times. V and J are TRBV9 and TRBJ1-1; a weak D match, TRBD1 (6 bases). Trimming left V 4 bases short and J 2 bases short, with 21 bases between. The germline CDR1 and CDR2 sequences are SGDLS and YYNGEE. The CDR3 contains 17 residues. CDR3 in amino acids: CASSPSPPGTHNTEAFF. The CDR3 region has the DNA TGTGCCAGCAGCCCGAGCCCCCCCGGGACACACAACACTGAAGCTTTCTTT.

The V call is TRBV5-1, the J call TRBJ1-5; D is uncertain. The CDR3 is 15 residues long. Germline CDR1 and CDR2: SGHRS and YFSETQ. V was cut by 5 bases and J by 8 bases, with 20 bases left in between. CDR3 sequence reads: CASRALGKGSEPQHF. The CDR3 DNA follows: TGCGCCAGCAGGGCTCTGGGAAAGGGATCGGAGCCCCAGCATTTT.

The table lists this clonotype with a few counts. The CDR3 reads CASSPRLAGGPQYF. The CDR3 coding sequence is TGTGCCAGCAGCCCCCGCCTAGCGGGAGGGCCGCAGTACTTC. The chain couples TRBV21-1 to TRBJ2-7; the table's TRBD2 call for D was not verified on the DNA. TRBV21-1 is described as a pseudogene. The CDR3 length is 14 residues.

J is TRBJ1-6 and V is TRBV7-9; 8 positions match TRBD1. CDR3 length equals 16 residues. CDR1 and CDR2 from the germline V gene are SEHNR and FQNEAQ (reference sequence). V lost 4 bases to trimming and J lost 6 bases; unmatched junction nucleotides: 8. CDR3 in DNA: TGTGCCAGCAGCTCCCTTGGACAGGGCATTAATTCACCCCTCCACTTT. Protein product: CASSSLGQGINSPLHF.

The rearrangement uses TRBV5-4 and TRBJ2-7; 10 bases map to TRBD1. Trimming cost V 4 bases and J 1 base; bases outside gene matches: 11. This CDR3 spans 17 amino acids. The germline gives CDR1 SGHNT, CDR2 YYREEE (reference sequence). This CDR3 is CASSPAGTGDSSYEQYF. The CDR3 DNA reads as TGTGCCAGCAGCCCGGCCGGGACAGGGGATTCTTCCTACGAGCAGTACTTC. Together with reference TRBV5-4 and TRBJ2-7, the CDR3 gives the full variable domain: ETGVTQSPTHLIKTRGQQVTLRCSSQSGHNTVSWYQQALGQGPQFIFQYYREEENGRGNFPPRFSGLQFPNYSSELNVNALELDDSALYLCASSPAGTGDSSYEQYFGPGTRLTVT.

The rearrangement links TRBV28 to TRBJ1-1; D unresolved. Trimming took off 9 bases at V and 1 base at J, with 15 bases between the two ends. From germline, CDR1 is MDHEN and CDR2 SYDVKM. CDR3 length equals 14 residues. The CDR3 coding sequence is TGTGCCAGTGCACAACCCGGTGGGAACACTGAAGCTTTCTTT. Translated, it gives CASAQPGGNTEAFF.

This clonotype came up a few times. The V call is TRBV7-9, the J call TRBJ1-2; tentative D call: TRBD1 (5 bases). The CDR3 loop spans 14 amino acids. Trimming took off 6 bases at V and 2 bases at J, with 13 bases between the two ends. The germline gives CDR1 SEHNR, CDR2 FQNEAQ (reference sequence). The CDR3 DNA is TGTGCCAGCAGACTAGGGACGGGGAACTATGGCTACACCTTC. Translated, it gives CASRLGTGNYGYTF.